The 4 T cell receptor beta chains presented below share a single source sample, sequenced in a study of T cell repertoires in cytomegalovirus infection (dated by TCRdb to about 2019). The sequencer was an Illumina HiSeq 1500. TCRdb reworked the public reads: Q25 trimming with fastp, MiXCR clone assembly, productive beta chains retained. A single entry per CDR3 protein holds the most common genes and DNA from its merged rows. The sample contains about 600,000 distinct CDR3 sequences, 20% to 30% of them found a single time. The ten biggest clones cover around 7.6% of the sample. The sample consisted of CD8+ T cells from PBMCs. The receptors come from a human donor in good health (CMV status not recorded). Some clones in this sample may be carry-over from other donors' samples.

In its sample, this clonotype was seen many times. V gene TRBV7-9 combines with J gene TRBJ2-5; no firm D call. The germline CDR1 and CDR2 sequences are SEHNR and FQNEAQ (reference sequence). V was clipped by 7 bases and J by 4 bases, with 19 bases between them. This CDR3 contains 15 residues. CDR3 region: CASISGKGRVETQYF. The CDR3 nucleotides are TGTGCCAGCATCTCGGGCAAGGGAAGAGTAGAGACCCAGTACTTC.

The chain recombines TRBV9 with TRBJ2-3, with 7 nucleotides matching TRBD2. The V and J ends lost 0 bases and 2 bases, in that order; junction bases with no gene match: 6. Per the germline V gene, CDR1 is SGDLS and CDR2 is YYNGEE. The CDR3 runs 16 residues. CDR3 protein: CASSVAGRGFTDTQYF. The CDR3 region has the DNA TGTGCCAGCAGCGTAGCTGGGCGGGGGTTCACAGATACGCAGTATTTT.

This clonotype was counted between two and nine times. The CDR3 spells CASSSLPGQEFLGEQYF. CDR3 sequence (DNA): TGTGCCAGCAGCTCTTTACCGGGACAGGAATTCTTAGGGGAGCAGTACTTC. The chain is built from TRBV7-9 and TRBJ2-7; TRBD1 matches at 8 bases. Per the germline V gene, CDR1 is SEHNR and CDR2 is FQNEAQ (reference sequence). CDR3 length: 17 amino acids. V dropped 4 bases and J dropped 7; count of bases not matched to a gene: 18.

This clonotype was counted a single time. This chain joins TRBV11-1 and TRBJ2-7; D is perhaps TRBD1 (6 bases). V was trimmed by 5 bases and J by 7 bases, leaving 18 bases between them. The CDR3 covers 14 residues. The germline V gene encodes CDR1 SGHAT and CDR2 FQDESV (reference sequence). The CDR3 DNA follows: TGTGCCAGCAGCCCAGGGGCCTTTAAGGGTGAGCAGTACGTC. Encoded protein: CASSPGAFKGEQYV.